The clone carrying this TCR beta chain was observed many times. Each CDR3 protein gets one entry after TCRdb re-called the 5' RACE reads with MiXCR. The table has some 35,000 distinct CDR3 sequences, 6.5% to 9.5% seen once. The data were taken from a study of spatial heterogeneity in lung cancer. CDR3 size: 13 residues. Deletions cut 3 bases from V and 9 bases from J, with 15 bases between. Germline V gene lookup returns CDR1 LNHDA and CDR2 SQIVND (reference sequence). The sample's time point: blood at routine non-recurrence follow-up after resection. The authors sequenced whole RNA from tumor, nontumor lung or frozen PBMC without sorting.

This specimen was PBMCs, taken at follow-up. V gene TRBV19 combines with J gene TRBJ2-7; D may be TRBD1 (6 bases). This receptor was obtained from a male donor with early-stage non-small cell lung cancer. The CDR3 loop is CASSITGTPRQYF. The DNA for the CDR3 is TGTGCCAGTAGTATCACCGGGACACCGAGGCAGTACTTC.